The rows below give T cell receptor beta chains drawn from one sample of a study of human T cells and chemical hapten exposure. TCRdb used MiXCR to reprocess the RACE reads, holding one entry per CDR3 protein. The sample has some 350,000 distinct CDR3 sequences; roughly 6.9% are singletons. This specimen was whole blood, taken in connection with sensitization to the hapten diphenylcyclopropenone (DPC). The origin of the receptors is a woman in her late teens or twenties with alopecia areata. Some clones in this sample may be carry-over from other donors' samples. Each CDR3 is given with its conserved first and last residue. D genes are given only for firm matches. Clone size is not always given. Where it is, it says once, few, many or a class for expanded clones.

d_call,cdr3_length,clone_size,v_call,j_call,cdr3_nt,cdr3_aa
-,13,few,TRBV27,TRBJ1-1,TGTGCCAGCAGTTTCATTTCCGGCACTGAAGCTTTCTTT,CASSFISGTEAFF
TRBD2,19,few,TRBV6-2/TRBV6-3,TRBJ2-2,TGTGCCAGCAGCCGACGCCCTGCTAGCGGGGACACGAACACCGGGGAGCTGTTTTTT,CASSRRPASGDTNTGELFF
TRBD1,11,few,TRBV6-5,TRBJ1-4,TGTGCCAGCAGTTATAGGGACAGACTGTTTTTT,CASSYRDRLFF
-,13,-,TRBV28,TRBJ1-5,TGTGCCAGCGGATCTCTTGCCAATCAGCCCCAGCATTTT,CASGSLANQPQHF
TRBD2,17,few,TRBV6-2/TRBV6-3,TRBJ2-6,TGTGCCAGCAGTCCCCACCCGGGGGGCTCTGGGGCCAACGTCCTGACTTTC,CASSPHPGGSGANVLTF
-,13,many,TRBV25-1,TRBJ2-3,TGTGCCAGCAGTGTGTACTGGGCAGATACGCAGTATTTT,CASSVYWADTQYF
TRBD2,17,-,TRBV5-1,TRBJ2-2,TGCGCCAGCAGCTTATCTCCAGGACTAGCGAACACCGGGGAGCTGTTTTTT,CASSLSPGLANTGELFF
-,15,many,TRBV6-5,TRBJ2-7,TGTGCCAGCAGTTACTCGATAGGGGGAACCTACGAGCAGTACTTC,CASSYSIGGTYEQYF
TRBD1,17,few,TRBV7-2,TRBJ1-3,TGTGCCAGCAGTTGGGACAGGGGCGCAACCTCTGGAAACACCATATATTTT,CASSWDRGATSGNTIYF
TRBD1,16,many,TRBV5-1,TRBJ2-6,TGCGCCAGCAGCCAGGGACAGGAGGCTGGGGCCAACGTCCTGACTTTC,CASSQGQEAGANVLTF
TRBD1,15,-,TRBV7-2,TRBJ1-2,TGTGCCAGCAGCCCCAAAAACAGGGGGAGCTATGGCTACACCTTC,CASSPKNRGSYGYTF
TRBD1,18,-,TRBV12-3/TRBV12-4,TRBJ2-2,TGTGCCAGCAGAGACCTGGACAGGGGGTTAAGGTCGACCGGGGAGCTGTTTTTT,CASRDLDRGLRSTGELFF
TRBD2,15,few,TRBV7-8,TRBJ2-2,TGTGCCAGCAGGATGGCGGGGGGGCAATCTGGGGAGCTGTTTTTT,CASRMAGGQSGELFF